The 3 T cell receptor beta chains presented below share a single source sample, sequenced in a study of beta chain features in type 1 diabetes. Investigators reverse transcribed all isolated RNA, so they sequenced expressed TCRB transcripts. TCRdb's table, derived via immunoSEQ multiplex PCR, lists solely in-frame clones and lacks some. The data show a few hundred thousand clones, roughly 12% seen once. Which antigens these TCRs recognize remains unknown. Study-wide results and caveats: Shorter TCRB CDR3s, moderately but significantly so, were found in Type 1 diabetes patients in all four CD4+ subsets.

Material for sequencing was naive CD4+ T cells from blood. The receptor set was obtained from a woman under 30 with type 1 diabetes.

The V gene is TRBV5-1, the J gene TRBJ2-5; TRBD2 matches 13 bases. Trimming cost V 4 bases and J 5 bases; bases outside gene matches: 5. The CDR3 extends over 15 amino acids. CDR1 and CDR2 from the germline V gene are SGHRS and YFSETQ. The CDR3 bases are TGCGCCAGCAGCAAGGGACTAGCGGGAAGCGAGACCCAGTACTTC. Protein sequence: CASSKGLAGSETQYF.

The V call is TRBV19, the J call TRBJ1-2; TRBD1 matches 9 bases. The germline V gene has CDR1 LNHDA and CDR2 SQIVND (reference sequence). This CDR3 has 14 amino acids. Trimming took 4 bases from V and 2 from J; bases not matched to a gene: 2. Here the CDR3 DNA reads TGTGCCAGTAGTACGGACAGGGGAAACTATGGCTACACCTTC. Its protein is CASSTDRGNYGYTF.

The rearrangement joins TRBV7-2 to TRBJ2-5; TRBD1 might be the D (6 bases). The germline V and J ends were trimmed by 1 base and 3 bases, with 12 bases remaining between them. CDR3 size: 15 residues. In germline, CDR1 is SGHTA, CDR2 FQGNSA. The CDR3 spells CASSLVSGGKETQYF. For the CDR3, the DNA is TGTGCCAGCAGCTTAGTATCTGGGGGCAAAGAGACCCAGTACTTC.